This TCR beta chain was sequenced for a study of patients and donors after allogeneic stem cell transplantation. The V gene's germline CDR1 is LGHDT and CDR2 YNNKEL (reference sequence). This CDR3 is built from 14 residues. V was clipped by 3 bases and J by 6 bases, with 14 bases between them. TCRdb independently ran MiXCR on the RT-PCR reads; one entry per CDR3 protein. The sample holds 150,000 to 200,000 distinct CDR3 sequences, about 24% seen once. Specimen: blood, either unsorted or a sorted T cell fraction (not recorded which). The chain couples TRBV3-1 to TRBJ1-1; D perhaps matches TRBD1 (5 bases). This clonotype was obtained from a human donor who was either an allogeneic HSCT recipient or a stem cell or donor lymphocyte infusion donor (not recorded which). It is not recorded whose cells these are; they may come from a transplant donor. DNA for the CDR3: TGTGCCAGCAGCCAGGTTTTTAGAGGGGCTGAAGCTTTCTTT. This sequence encodes CASSQVFRGAEAFF. Full variable domain (missing parts from reference TRBV3-1 and TRBJ1-1): DTAVSQTPKYLVTQMGNDKSIKCEQNLGHDTMYWYKQDSKKFLKIMFSYNNKELIINETVPNRFSPKSPDKAHLNLHINSLELGDSAVYFCASSQVFRGAEAFFGQGTRLTVV.